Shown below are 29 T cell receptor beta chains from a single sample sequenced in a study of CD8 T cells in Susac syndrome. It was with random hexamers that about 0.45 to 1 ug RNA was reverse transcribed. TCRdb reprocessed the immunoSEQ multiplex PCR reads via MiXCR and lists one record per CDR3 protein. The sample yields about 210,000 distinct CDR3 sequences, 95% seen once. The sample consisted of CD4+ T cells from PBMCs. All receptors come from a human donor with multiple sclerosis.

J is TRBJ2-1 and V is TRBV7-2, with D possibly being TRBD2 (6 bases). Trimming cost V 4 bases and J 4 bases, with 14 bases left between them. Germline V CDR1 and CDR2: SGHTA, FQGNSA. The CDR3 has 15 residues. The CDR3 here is CASSSSRGTYNEQFF. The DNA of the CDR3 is TGTGCCAGCAGCTCGTCTCGCGGGACTTACAATGAGCAGTTCTTC.

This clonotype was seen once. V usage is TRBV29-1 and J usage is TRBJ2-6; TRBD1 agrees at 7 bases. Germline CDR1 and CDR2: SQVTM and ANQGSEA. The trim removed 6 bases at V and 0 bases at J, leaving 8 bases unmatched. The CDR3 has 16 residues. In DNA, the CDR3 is TGCAGCGTATCGGACAGGAACCCCTCTGGGGCCAACGTCCTGACTTTC. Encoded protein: CSVSDRNPSGANVLTF.

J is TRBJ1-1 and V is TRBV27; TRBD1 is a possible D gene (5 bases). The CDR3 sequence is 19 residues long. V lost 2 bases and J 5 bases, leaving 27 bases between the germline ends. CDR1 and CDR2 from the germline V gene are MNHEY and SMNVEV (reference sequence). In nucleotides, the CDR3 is TGTGCCAGCAGTTTACCCCCGGCAAGGCGGAGGGGCTTAGGAACTGAAGCTTTCTTT. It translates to CASSLPPARRRGLGTEAFF.

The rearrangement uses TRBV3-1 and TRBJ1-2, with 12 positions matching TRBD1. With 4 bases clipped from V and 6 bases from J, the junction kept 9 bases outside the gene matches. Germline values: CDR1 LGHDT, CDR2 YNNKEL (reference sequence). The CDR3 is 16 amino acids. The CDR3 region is CASSRRTGQGAHGYTF. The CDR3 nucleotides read TGTGCCAGCAGCCGACGTACGGGACAGGGGGCCCATGGCTACACCTTC.

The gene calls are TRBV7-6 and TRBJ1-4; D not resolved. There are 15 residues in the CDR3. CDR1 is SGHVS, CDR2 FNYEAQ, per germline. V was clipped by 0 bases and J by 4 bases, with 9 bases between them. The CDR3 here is CASSLAQANNEKLFF. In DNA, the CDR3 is TGTGCCAGCAGCTTAGCGCAGGCTAATAATGAAAAACTGTTTTTT.

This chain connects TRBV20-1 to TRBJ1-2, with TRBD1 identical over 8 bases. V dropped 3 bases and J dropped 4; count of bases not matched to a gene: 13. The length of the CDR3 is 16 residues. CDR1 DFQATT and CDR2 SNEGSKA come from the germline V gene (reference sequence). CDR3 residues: CSASPLRTGTGYGYTF. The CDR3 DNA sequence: TGCAGTGCTAGCCCCCTTAGGACAGGGACAGGCTATGGCTACACCTTC.

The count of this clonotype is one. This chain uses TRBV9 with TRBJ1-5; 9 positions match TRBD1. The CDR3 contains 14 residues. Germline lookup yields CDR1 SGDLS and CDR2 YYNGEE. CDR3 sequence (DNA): TGTGCGATCCGGGGACAGGGAGGCAATCAGCCCCAGCATTTT. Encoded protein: CAIRGQGGNQPQHF. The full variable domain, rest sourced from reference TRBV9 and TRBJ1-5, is DSGVTQTPKHLITATGQRVTLRCSPRSGDLSVYWYQQSLDQGLQFLIQYYNGEERAKGNILERFSAQQFPDLHSELNLSSLELGDSALYFCAIRGQGGNQPQHFGDGTRLSIL.

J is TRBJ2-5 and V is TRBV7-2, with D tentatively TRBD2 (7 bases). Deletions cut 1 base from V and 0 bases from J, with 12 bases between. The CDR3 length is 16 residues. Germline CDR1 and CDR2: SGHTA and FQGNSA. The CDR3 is CASSLVGGANQETQYF. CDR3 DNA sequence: TGTGCCAGCAGCTTAGTGGGGGGGGCCAACCAAGAGACCCAGTACTTC. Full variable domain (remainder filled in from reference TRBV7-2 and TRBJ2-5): GAGVSQSPSNKVTEKGKDVELRCDPISGHTALYWYRQSLGQGLEFLIYFQGNSAPDKSGLPSDRFSAERTGGSVSTLTIQRTQQEDSAVYLCASSLVGGANQETQYFGPGTRLLVL.

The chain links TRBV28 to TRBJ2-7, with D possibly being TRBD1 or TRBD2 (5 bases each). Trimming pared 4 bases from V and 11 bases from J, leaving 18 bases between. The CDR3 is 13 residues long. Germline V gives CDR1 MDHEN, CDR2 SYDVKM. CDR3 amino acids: CASSSPGTPVEYF. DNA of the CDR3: TGTGCCAGCAGTTCTCCAGGGACCCCGGTGGAGTACTTC.

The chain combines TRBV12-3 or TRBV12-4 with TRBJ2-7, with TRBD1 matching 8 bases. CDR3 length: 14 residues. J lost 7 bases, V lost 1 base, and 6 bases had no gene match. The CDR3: CASSLGTGQGEQYF. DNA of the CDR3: TGTGCCAGCAGTTTAGGGACAGGGCAGGGGGAGCAGTACTTC.

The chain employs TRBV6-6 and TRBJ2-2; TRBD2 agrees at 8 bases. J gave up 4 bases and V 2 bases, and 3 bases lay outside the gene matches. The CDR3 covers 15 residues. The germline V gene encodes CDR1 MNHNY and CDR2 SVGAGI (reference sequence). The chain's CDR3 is CASSYTSGGTGELFF. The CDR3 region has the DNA TGTGCCAGCAGTTACACTAGCGGAGGCACCGGGGAGCTGTTTTTT.

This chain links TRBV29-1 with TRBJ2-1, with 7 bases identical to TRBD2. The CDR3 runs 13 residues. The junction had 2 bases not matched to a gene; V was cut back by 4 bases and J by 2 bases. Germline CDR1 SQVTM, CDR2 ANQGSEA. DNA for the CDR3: TGCAGCGTTGCTAGCGGAGCCTACAATGAGCAGTTCTTC. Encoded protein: CSVASGAYNEQFF.

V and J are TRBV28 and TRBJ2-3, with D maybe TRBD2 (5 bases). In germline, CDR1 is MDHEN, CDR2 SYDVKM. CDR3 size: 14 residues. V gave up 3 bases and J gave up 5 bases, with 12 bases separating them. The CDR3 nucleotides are TGTGCCAGCAGTTTTGGCGGGTCGCAAGATACGCAGTATTTT. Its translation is CASSFGGSQDTQYF.

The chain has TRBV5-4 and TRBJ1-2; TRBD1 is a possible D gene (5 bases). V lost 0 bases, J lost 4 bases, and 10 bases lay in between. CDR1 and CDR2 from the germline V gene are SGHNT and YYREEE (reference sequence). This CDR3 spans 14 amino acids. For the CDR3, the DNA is TGTGCCAGCAGCTTGGTCGGGGGGACCTATGGCTACACCTTC. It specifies CASSLVGGTYGYTF.

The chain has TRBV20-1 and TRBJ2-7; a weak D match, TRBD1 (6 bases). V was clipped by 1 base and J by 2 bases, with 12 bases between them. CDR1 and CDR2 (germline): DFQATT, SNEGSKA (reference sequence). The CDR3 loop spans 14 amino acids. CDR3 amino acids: CSARGGHSPYEQYF. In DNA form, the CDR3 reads TGCAGTGCTAGAGGGGGACATTCTCCCTACGAGCAGTACTTC.

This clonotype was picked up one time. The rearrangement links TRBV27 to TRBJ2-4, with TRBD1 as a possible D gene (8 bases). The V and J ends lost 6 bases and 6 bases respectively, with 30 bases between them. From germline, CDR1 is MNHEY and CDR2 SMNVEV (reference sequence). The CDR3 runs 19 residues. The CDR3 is CASRTFEGQGAGRGNIQYF. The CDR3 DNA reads TGTGCCAGCAGGACGTTCGAAGGGCAGGGGGCGGGGAGGGGAAACATTCAGTACTTC.

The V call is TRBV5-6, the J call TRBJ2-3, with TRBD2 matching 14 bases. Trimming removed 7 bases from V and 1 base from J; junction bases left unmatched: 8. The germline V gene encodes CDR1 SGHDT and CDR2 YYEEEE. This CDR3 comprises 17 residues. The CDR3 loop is CASAKEGLAGGTDTQYF. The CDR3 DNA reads TGTGCCAGCGCTAAAGAGGGACTAGCGGGGGGCACAGATACGCAGTATTTT.

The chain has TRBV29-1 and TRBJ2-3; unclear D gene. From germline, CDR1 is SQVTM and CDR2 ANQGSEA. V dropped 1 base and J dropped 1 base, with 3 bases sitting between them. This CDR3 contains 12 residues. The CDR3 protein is CSVEGRTDTQYF. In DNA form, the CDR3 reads TGCAGCGTTGAAGGGCGCACAGATACGCAGTATTTT.

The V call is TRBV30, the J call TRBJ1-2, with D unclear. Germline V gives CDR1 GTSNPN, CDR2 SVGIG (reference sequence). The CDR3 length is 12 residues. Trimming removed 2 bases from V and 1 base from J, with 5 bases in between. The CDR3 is CAWSRVNYGYTF. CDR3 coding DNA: TGTGCCTGGAGTAGAGTTAACTATGGCTACACCTTC.

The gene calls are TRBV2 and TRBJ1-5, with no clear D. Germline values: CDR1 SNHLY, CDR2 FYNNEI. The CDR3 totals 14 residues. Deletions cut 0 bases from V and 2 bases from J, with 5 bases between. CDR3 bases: TGTGCCAGCAGTGAAGCAGGAGGCAATCAGCCCCAGCATTTT. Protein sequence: CASSEAGGNQPQHF.

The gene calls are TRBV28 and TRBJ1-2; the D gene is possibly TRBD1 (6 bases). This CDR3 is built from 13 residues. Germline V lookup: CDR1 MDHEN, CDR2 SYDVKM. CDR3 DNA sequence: TGTGTCACACTACCGGGACACGACTATGGCTACACCTTC. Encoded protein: CVTLPGHDYGYTF.

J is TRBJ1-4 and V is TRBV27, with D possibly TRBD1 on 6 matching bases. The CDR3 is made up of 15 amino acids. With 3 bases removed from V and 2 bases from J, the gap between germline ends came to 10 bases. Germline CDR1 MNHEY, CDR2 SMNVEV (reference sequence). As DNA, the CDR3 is TGTGCCAGCAGTTTCACAGGGATCACTAATGAAAAACTGTTTTTT. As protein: CASSFTGITNEKLFF.

Here the CDR3 reads CSVDAGTSGSTDTQYF. The DNA of the CDR3 is TGCAGCGTCGACGCTGGGACTAGCGGGAGCACAGATACGCAGTATTTT. J is TRBJ2-3 and V is TRBV29-1; 12 bases align to TRBD2. Trimming at V came to 6 bases and at J to 0 bases, leaving 7 bases not matched to a gene. The CDR3 is made up of 16 amino acids. CDR1 is SQVTM, CDR2 ANQGSEA, per germline.

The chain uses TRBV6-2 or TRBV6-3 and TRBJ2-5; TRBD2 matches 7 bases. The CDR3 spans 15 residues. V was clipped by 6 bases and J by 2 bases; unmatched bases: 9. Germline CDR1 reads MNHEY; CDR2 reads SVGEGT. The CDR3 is CASRSRHGGQETQYF. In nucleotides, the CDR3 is TGTGCCAGCAGATCCCGTCACGGGGGGCAAGAGACCCAGTACTTC.

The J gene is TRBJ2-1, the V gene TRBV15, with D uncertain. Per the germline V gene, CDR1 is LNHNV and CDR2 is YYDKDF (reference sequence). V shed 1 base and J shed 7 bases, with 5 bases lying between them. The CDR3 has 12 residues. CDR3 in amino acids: CATSRAGNEQFF. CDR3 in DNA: TGTGCCACCAGCAGAGCTGGGAATGAGCAGTTCTTC.

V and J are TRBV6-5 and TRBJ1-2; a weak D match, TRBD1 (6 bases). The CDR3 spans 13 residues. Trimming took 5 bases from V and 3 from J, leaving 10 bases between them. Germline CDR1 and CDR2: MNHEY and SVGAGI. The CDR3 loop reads CASSTRGDYGYTF. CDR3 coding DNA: TGTGCCAGCAGTACCAGGGGAGACTATGGCTACACCTTC.

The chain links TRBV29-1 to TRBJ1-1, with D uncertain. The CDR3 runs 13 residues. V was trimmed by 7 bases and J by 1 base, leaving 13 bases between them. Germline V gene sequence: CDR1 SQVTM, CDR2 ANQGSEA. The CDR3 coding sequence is TGCAGCGCACAAATCGGGTGGAACACTGAAGCTTTCTTT. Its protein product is CSAQIGWNTEAFF.

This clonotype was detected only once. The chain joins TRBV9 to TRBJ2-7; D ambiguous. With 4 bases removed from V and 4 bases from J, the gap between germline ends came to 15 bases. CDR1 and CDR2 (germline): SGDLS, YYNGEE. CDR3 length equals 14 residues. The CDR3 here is CASSPRWADYEQYF. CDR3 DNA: TGTGCCAGCAGCCCCCGGTGGGCAGATTACGAGCAGTACTTC.

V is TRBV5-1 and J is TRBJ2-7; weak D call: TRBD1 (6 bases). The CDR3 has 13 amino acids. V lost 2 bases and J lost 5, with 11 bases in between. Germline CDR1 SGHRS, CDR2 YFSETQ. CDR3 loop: CASSFPGEHEQYF. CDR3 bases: TGCGCCAGCAGCTTTCCAGGGGAGCACGAGCAGTACTTC.